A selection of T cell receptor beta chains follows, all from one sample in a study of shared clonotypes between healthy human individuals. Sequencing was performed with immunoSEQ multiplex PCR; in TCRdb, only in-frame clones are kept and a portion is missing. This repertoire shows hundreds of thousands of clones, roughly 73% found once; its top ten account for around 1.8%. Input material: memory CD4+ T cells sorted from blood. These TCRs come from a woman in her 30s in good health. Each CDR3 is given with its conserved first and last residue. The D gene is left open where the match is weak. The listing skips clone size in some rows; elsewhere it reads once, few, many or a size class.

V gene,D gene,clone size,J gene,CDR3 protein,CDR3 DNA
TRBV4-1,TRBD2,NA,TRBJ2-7,CASSQGLAGVYEQYF,TGCGCCAGCAGCCAAGGCCTAGCGGGAGTCTACGAGCAGTACTTC
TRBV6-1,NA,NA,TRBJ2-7,CASSLQGRDDEQYF,TGTGCCAGCAGTTTACAGGGAAGGGATGACGAGCAGTACTTC
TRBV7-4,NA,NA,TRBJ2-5,CASSPLTPEETQYF,TGTGCCAGCAGCCCCCTCACGCCGGAAGAGACCCAGTACTTC
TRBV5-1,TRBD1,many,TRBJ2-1,CASSLSVVGVTGINEQFF,TGCGCCAGCAGCTTGTCGGTAGTAGGCGTGACAGGGATAAATGAGCAGTTCTTC
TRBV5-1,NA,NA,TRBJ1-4,CASSFSGDNEKLFF,TGCGCCAGCAGCTTCTCAGGGGATAATGAAAAACTGTTTTTT
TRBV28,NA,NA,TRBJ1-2,CASSLNNNYGYTF,TGTGCCAGCAGTTTAAACAATAACTATGGCTACACCTTC
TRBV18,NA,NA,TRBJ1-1,CASSPIPNTEAFF,TGTGCCAGCTCACCAATCCCGAACACTGAAGCTTTCTTT
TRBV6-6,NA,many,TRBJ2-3,CASTGRGTDTQYF,TGTGCCAGCACGGGCAGGGGCACAGATACGCAGTATTTT
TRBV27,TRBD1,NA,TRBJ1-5,CASRSGQGFYQPQHF,TGTGCCAGCAGAAGTGGACAGGGCTTTTATCAGCCCCAGCATTTT
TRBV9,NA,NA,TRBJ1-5,CASSVGYNQPQHF,TGTGCCAGCAGCGTAGGATACAATCAGCCCCAGCATTTT
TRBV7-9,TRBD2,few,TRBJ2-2,CASSTSGRASGELFF,TGTGCCAGCAGCACTAGCGGGAGGGCCAGCGGGGAGCTGTTTTTT